Presented here are 27 T cell receptor beta chains from one specimen sequenced in a study of cytomegalovirus exposure and HLA in healthy donors (dated by TCRdb to the late 2010s). Libraries came from the immunoSEQ multiplex PCR assay. TCRdb limited this immuneACCESS table to in-frame rearrangements with V and J called. A share of clones is missing; checked studies link under half to unresolved V genes, and the rest is unexplained. Present in this sample are over 100,000 clones, approximately 89% of which were seen just once. In total, the top ten clones hold about 3% of the sample. Sequencing was carried out using PBMCs. These receptors all stem from a man younger than 40 in good health and CMV-seronegative.

The chain employs TRBV27 and TRBJ2-4; D call uncertain. Germline CDR1 and CDR2: MNHEY and SMNVEV (reference sequence). Trimming took off 5 bases at V and 0 bases at J, with 11 bases between the two ends. The CDR3 consists of 15 residues. The CDR3 sequence: CASSPITEAKNIQYF. As DNA, the CDR3 is TGTGCCAGCAGTCCGATAACAGAAGCCAAAAACATTCAGTACTTC.

The V call is TRBV21-1, the J call TRBJ2-5; the D call TRBD2 from the table was never checked on the DNA. TRBV21-1 is an annotated pseudogene. The CDR3 is 17 amino acids. CDR3 in amino acids: CASTPGVGGAHQETQYF. The CDR3 bases are TGTGCCAGCACCCCCGGGGTGGGCGGGGCACACCAAGAGACCCAGTACTTC.

The chain combines TRBV5-1 with TRBJ2-5; TRBD1 might be the D (6 bases). With 4 bases removed from V and 2 bases from J, the gap between germline ends came to 15 bases. From germline, CDR1 is SGHRS and CDR2 YFSETQ. CDR3 length: 15 residues. CDR3: CASSLVPQGQETQYF. In DNA form, the CDR3 reads TGCGCCAGCAGCCTCGTCCCACAGGGACAAGAGACCCAGTACTTC.

CDR3 nucleotide sequence: TGTGCCAGCAGATCGAACACAGGGCGGGATACGCAGTATTTT. This encodes CASRSNTGRDTQYF. V is TRBV2 and J is TRBJ2-3, with D possibly matching TRBD1 (6 bases). Germline CDR1 is SNHLY and CDR2 is FYNNEI. The CDR3 totals 14 residues. V dropped 6 bases and J dropped 6 bases, with 16 bases sitting between them.

The V gene is TRBV5-4, the J gene TRBJ2-7; D is unresolved. Trimming cost V 3 bases and J 3 bases, with 13 bases left between them. The CDR3 consists of 14 residues. Germline CDR1 is SGHNT and CDR2 is YYREEE (reference sequence). The CDR3: CASSSPGRHYEQYF. In DNA form, the CDR3 reads TGTGCCAGCAGCTCCCCTGGCAGACACTACGAGCAGTACTTC.

This clone rates as medium-sized. Other DNA sequences within the sample encode an identical CDR3. The chain links TRBV11-2 to TRBJ1-2, with 10 bases lining up with TRBD1. This CDR3 region has 13 residues. The V and J ends lost 5 bases and 6 bases, in that order; junction bases with no gene match: 3. Germline CDR1 SGHAT, CDR2 FQNNGV. CDR3 nucleotide sequence: TGTGCCAGCAGCCTCGGGACAGGGGATGGCTACACCTTC. It codes for CASSLGTGDGYTF.

This chain connects TRBV19 to TRBJ2-2; 9 bases line up with TRBD2. V trimming: 2 bases; J trimming: 1 base; junction bases outside the gene matches: 8. The CDR3 is 18 residues long. Germline lookup yields CDR1 LNHDA and CDR2 SQIVND (reference sequence). The CDR3 nucleotides are TGTGCCAGTAGTATACATAGCGGGGGACCATTGAACACCGGGGAGCTGTTTTTT. Translation: CASSIHSGGPLNTGELFF.

The J gene is TRBJ2-1, the V gene TRBV27, with 12 bases fitting TRBD2. Germline V CDR1 and CDR2: MNHEY, SMNVEV (reference sequence). Germline trimming cut 5 bases from V and 6 bases from J; bases unmatched to any gene: 5. This CDR3 contains 15 residues. CDR3 in amino acids: CASSRPSGGVNEQFF. The CDR3 nucleotides are TGTGCCAGCAGTAGACCTAGCGGGGGGGTCAATGAGCAGTTCTTC.

V gene TRBV9 combines with J gene TRBJ2-1; possibly TRBD2 for D (6 bases). This CDR3 region has 14 residues. Trimming left V 3 bases short and J 5 bases short, with 12 bases between. Per the germline V gene, CDR1 is SGDLS and CDR2 is YYNGEE. CDR3 protein: CASSGGEINNEQFF. CDR3 DNA: TGTGCCAGCAGCGGGGGGGAGATTAACAATGAGCAGTTCTTC.

The J gene is TRBJ2-7, the V gene TRBV7-2; 7 nucleotides match TRBD1. V shed 5 bases, J shed 0 bases, and the junction held 10 bases outside the gene matches. Germline-derived CDR1 and CDR2 are SGHTA and FQGNSA. This CDR3 has 16 residues. CDR3 DNA sequence: TGTGCCAGCAGCCCGGTCGGTACAGGGGCCTCCTACGAGCAGTACTTC. It yields the protein CASSPVGTGASYEQYF.

The rearrangement uses TRBV28 and TRBJ1-6, with 9 positions matching TRBD1. With 5 bases clipped from V and 7 bases from J, the junction kept 6 bases outside the gene matches. Germline V gives CDR1 MDHEN, CDR2 SYDVKM. CDR3 length: 15 residues. CDR3 coding DNA: TGTGCCAGCAGTGCATACAGGGGGCGGAATTCACCCCTCCACTTT. Translation: CASSAYRGRNSPLHF.

V usage is TRBV10-3 and J usage is TRBJ2-1, with 10 nucleotides matching TRBD2. V lost 4 bases, J lost 4 bases, and 16 bases stayed unmatched. Germline V gene data show CDR1 as ENHRY and CDR2 as SYGVKD. The CDR3 has 19 residues. The DNA of the CDR3 is TGTGCCATCAGTGGTAATAGCGGGGGGAAGGCGGGATTTTACAATGAGCAGTTCTTC. The encoded protein is CAISGNSGGKAGFYNEQFF.

The sample holds one count of this clone. The chain uses TRBV4-3 and TRBJ2-7, with D possibly matching TRBD1 (6 bases). This CDR3 region has 13 residues. The V gene's germline CDR1 is LGHNA and CDR2 YSLEER. Trimming removed 3 bases at V and 2 bases at J, with 8 bases between. The CDR3 protein is CASSQYRAYEQYF. CDR3 DNA sequence: TGCGCCAGCAGCCAGTACAGGGCCTACGAGCAGTACTTC.

This clone came up once. V and J are TRBV7-8 and TRBJ2-7, with a tentative D call TRBD1 (5 bases). CDR3 length: 14 amino acids. The V and J ends lost 5 bases and 2 bases respectively, with 13 bases between them. Looked up from germline, CDR1 is SGHVS and CDR2 is FQNEAQ. In DNA form, the CDR3 reads TGTGCCAGCAGCAGACAGTTCCCGACCTACGAGCAGTACTTC. It yields the protein CASSRQFPTYEQYF.

The V and J genes are TRBV19 and TRBJ1-5; 7 bases agree with TRBD1. CDR1 and CDR2 (germline): LNHDA, SQIVND (reference sequence). V lost 4 bases, J lost 4 bases, and 7 bases stayed unmatched. The CDR3 is 15 amino acids. DNA for the CDR3: TGTGCCAGTAGTACTGGGACAGCTTGGAATCAGCCCCAGCATTTT. Translation: CASSTGTAWNQPQHF. Full variable domain (outside the CDR3, taken from reference TRBV19 and TRBJ1-5): DGGITQSPKYLFRKEGQNVTLSCEQNLNHDAMYWYRQDPGQGLRLIYYSQIVNDFQKGDIAEGYSVSREKKESFPLTVTSAQKNPTAFYLCASSTGTAWNQPQHFGDGTRLSIL.

The J gene is TRBJ1-1, the V gene TRBV7-8, with 8 positions matching TRBD1. The ends lost 5 bases at V and 1 base at J; junction bases unmatched: 6. The CDR3 loop spans 15 amino acids. Germline assignment: CDR1 SGHVS and CDR2 FQNEAQ. CDR3 amino acids: CASSDRGQGNTEAFF. CDR3 bases: TGTGCCAGCAGCGACAGAGGACAGGGGAACACTGAAGCTTTCTTT.

This clone was seen just once. This chain links TRBV5-1 with TRBJ1-1; D not certain. V was cut by 1 base and J by 0 bases, with 7 bases left in between. The length of the CDR3 is 14 residues. Germline loops: CDR1 SGHRS, CDR2 YFSETQ. CDR3 sequence: CASSLIQLNTEAFF. Here the CDR3 DNA reads TGCGCCAGCAGCTTGATCCAGTTGAACACTGAAGCTTTCTTT.

This chain uses TRBV10-3 with TRBJ2-3, with 10 bases matching TRBD2. V shed 6 bases and J 6 bases; nucleotides not matched to a gene: 6. Germline V gene data show CDR1 as ENHRY and CDR2 as SYGVKD. The CDR3 length is 14 residues. The CDR3 DNA is TGTGCCATCAGGCTAGCGGGGGACTCGGATACGCAGTATTTT. Encoded protein: CAIRLAGDSDTQYF.

The genes are TRBV29-1 and TRBJ2-7, with 7 bases aligning to TRBD1. V lost 3 bases, J lost 4 bases, and 3 bases stayed unmatched. Germline assignment: CDR1 SQVTM and CDR2 ANQGSEA. There are 12 residues in the CDR3. The CDR3 region is CSVEGQRYEQYF. The CDR3 DNA reads TGCAGCGTTGAGGGACAGCGTTACGAGCAGTACTTC.

This clone appeared a few times. The CDR3 DNA follows: TGTGCCCCAAAGGGGTTGAGTCACTATGGCTACACCTTC. This encodes CAPKGLSHYGYTF. This chain connects TRBV2 to TRBJ1-2; D may be TRBD1 (5 bases). V was pared by 11 bases and J by 3 bases, with 16 bases between. Germline V gives CDR1 SNHLY, CDR2 FYNNEI. The CDR3 has 13 amino acids.

The rearrangement uses TRBV4-1 and TRBJ1-6; 10 bases align to TRBD1. CDR1 is MGHRA and CDR2 is YSYEKL in the germline V gene. The CDR3 extends over 15 amino acids. V shed 4 bases, J shed 8 bases, and the junction held 5 bases outside the gene matches. CDR3: CASSPVDRGDSPLHF. CDR3 coding DNA: TGCGCCAGCAGCCCAGTGGACAGGGGGGATTCACCCCTCCACTTT.

The J gene is TRBJ2-3, the V gene TRBV9; tentative D call: TRBD2 (6 bases). The CDR3 runs 14 residues. Germline V lookup: CDR1 SGDLS, CDR2 YYNGEE. V gave up 7 bases and J gave up 0 bases, with 12 bases separating them. The CDR3 DNA sequence: TGTGCCAGCGGACTCGGGGGTAGCACAGATACGCAGTATTTT. As protein: CASGLGGSTDTQYF.

V gene TRBV18 combines with J gene TRBJ1-4, with D uncertain. The CDR3 runs to 16 residues. In germline, CDR1 is KGHSH, CDR2 LQKENI. V was pared by 2 bases and J by 5 bases, with 15 bases between. The CDR3 nucleotides are TGTGCCAGCTCACCATTCGAGGGCGGGAGGAATGAAAAACTGTTTTTT. It specifies CASSPFEGGRNEKLFF.

This chain connects TRBV7-8 to TRBJ1-4, with a possible D match to TRBD1 (5 bases). Trimming left V 0 bases short and J 8 bases short, with 10 bases between. CDR1 is SGHVS, CDR2 FQNEAQ, per germline. This CDR3 is 14 amino acids long. This chain's CDR3 is CASSLAREKEKLFF. CDR3 sequence (DNA): TGTGCCAGCAGCTTAGCCAGGGAAAAAGAAAAACTGTTTTTT.

The rearrangement joins TRBV4-2 to TRBJ1-1, with unresolved D. This CDR3 has 13 amino acids. Germline V CDR1 and CDR2: LGHNA, YNFKEQ. V shed 0 bases and J shed 7 bases, with 9 bases lying between them. CDR3 DNA sequence: TGTGCCAGCAGCCAAGACTATTACGATGAAGCTTTCTTT. Protein product: CASSQDYYDEAFF.

The V call is TRBV28, the J call TRBJ2-7; 7 nucleotides agree with TRBD1. With 5 bases clipped from V and 3 bases from J, the junction kept 4 bases outside the gene matches. Germline assignment: CDR1 MDHEN and CDR2 SYDVKM. The CDR3 runs 13 residues. CDR3 loop: CASSPGQHYEQYF. The CDR3 DNA reads as TGTGCCAGCAGTCCGGGACAGCACTACGAGCAGTACTTC.

The V gene is TRBV7-9, the J gene TRBJ1-1; D not certain. V gave up 10 bases and J gave up 5 bases, with 17 bases separating them. Germline CDR1 and CDR2: SEHNR and FQNEAQ (reference sequence). This CDR3 contains 13 residues. The CDR3 region has the DNA TGTGCCACTCAACCGGGAACGGGGACTGAAGCTTTCTTT. Protein sequence: CATQPGTGTEAFF.